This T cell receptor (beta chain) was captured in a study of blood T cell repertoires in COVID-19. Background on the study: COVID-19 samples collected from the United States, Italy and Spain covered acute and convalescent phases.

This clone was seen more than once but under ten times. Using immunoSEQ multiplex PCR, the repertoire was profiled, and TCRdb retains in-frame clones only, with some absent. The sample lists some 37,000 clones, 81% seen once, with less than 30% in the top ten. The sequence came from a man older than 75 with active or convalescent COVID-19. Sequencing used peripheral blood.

CDR3 region: CASSQGLAGSTDTQYF. In DNA form, the CDR3 reads TGCGCCAGCAGCCAGGGACTAGCGGGAAGCACAGATACGCAGTATTTT. The rearrangement joins TRBV4-3 to TRBJ2-3, with 13 bases that match TRBD2. This CDR3 has 16 amino acids. CDR1 is LGHNA and CDR2 is YSLEER in the germline V gene. J gave up 0 bases and V 3 bases, and 0 bases lay outside the gene matches.